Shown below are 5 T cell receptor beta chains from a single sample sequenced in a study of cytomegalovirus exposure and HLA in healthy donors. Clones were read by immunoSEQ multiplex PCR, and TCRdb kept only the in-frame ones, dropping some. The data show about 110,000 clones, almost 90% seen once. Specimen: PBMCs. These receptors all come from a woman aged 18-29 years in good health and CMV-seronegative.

Here the CDR3 reads CASSPQTGDTEAFF. Written as DNA, the CDR3 is TGTGCCAGCAGCCCCCAGACAGGAGACACTGAAGCTTTCTTT. The chain has TRBV7-9 and TRBJ1-1; maybe TRBD1 (6 bases). CDR1 SEHNR and CDR2 FQNEAQ come from the germline V gene (reference sequence). This CDR3 is built from 14 residues. Trimming cost V 5 bases and J 3 bases, with 13 bases left between them.

The CDR3 here is CASSSSSGRREETQYF. CDR3 bases: TGTGCCAGCAGCTCCTCTAGCGGGAGGAGGGAAGAGACCCAGTACTTC. V gene TRBV5-4 combines with J gene TRBJ2-5; 11 bases fit TRBD2. Germline V lookup: CDR1 SGHNT, CDR2 YYREEE (reference sequence). The CDR3 extends over 16 amino acids. V dropped 3 bases and J dropped 3; count of bases not matched to a gene: 7.

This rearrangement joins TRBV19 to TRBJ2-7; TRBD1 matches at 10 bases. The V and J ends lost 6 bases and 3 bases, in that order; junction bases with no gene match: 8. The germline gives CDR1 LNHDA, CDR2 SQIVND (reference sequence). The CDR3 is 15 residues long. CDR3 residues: CASSLGQGEGYEQYF. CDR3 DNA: TGTGCCAGTAGCCTCGGACAGGGGGAAGGCTACGAGCAGTACTTC.

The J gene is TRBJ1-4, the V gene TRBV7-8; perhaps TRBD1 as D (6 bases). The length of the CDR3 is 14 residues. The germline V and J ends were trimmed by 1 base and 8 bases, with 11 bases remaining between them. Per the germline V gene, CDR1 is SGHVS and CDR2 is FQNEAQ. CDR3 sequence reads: CASSLGLGAEKLFF. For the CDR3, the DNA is TGTGCCAGCAGCTTAGGGTTGGGGGCGGAAAAACTGTTTTTT.

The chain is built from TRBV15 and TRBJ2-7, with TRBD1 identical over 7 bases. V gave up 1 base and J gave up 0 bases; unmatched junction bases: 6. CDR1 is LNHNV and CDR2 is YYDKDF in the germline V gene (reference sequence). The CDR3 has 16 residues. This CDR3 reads CATSRGLTGNSYEQYF. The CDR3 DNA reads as TGTGCCACCAGCAGAGGCTTGACAGGGAACTCCTACGAGCAGTACTTC.